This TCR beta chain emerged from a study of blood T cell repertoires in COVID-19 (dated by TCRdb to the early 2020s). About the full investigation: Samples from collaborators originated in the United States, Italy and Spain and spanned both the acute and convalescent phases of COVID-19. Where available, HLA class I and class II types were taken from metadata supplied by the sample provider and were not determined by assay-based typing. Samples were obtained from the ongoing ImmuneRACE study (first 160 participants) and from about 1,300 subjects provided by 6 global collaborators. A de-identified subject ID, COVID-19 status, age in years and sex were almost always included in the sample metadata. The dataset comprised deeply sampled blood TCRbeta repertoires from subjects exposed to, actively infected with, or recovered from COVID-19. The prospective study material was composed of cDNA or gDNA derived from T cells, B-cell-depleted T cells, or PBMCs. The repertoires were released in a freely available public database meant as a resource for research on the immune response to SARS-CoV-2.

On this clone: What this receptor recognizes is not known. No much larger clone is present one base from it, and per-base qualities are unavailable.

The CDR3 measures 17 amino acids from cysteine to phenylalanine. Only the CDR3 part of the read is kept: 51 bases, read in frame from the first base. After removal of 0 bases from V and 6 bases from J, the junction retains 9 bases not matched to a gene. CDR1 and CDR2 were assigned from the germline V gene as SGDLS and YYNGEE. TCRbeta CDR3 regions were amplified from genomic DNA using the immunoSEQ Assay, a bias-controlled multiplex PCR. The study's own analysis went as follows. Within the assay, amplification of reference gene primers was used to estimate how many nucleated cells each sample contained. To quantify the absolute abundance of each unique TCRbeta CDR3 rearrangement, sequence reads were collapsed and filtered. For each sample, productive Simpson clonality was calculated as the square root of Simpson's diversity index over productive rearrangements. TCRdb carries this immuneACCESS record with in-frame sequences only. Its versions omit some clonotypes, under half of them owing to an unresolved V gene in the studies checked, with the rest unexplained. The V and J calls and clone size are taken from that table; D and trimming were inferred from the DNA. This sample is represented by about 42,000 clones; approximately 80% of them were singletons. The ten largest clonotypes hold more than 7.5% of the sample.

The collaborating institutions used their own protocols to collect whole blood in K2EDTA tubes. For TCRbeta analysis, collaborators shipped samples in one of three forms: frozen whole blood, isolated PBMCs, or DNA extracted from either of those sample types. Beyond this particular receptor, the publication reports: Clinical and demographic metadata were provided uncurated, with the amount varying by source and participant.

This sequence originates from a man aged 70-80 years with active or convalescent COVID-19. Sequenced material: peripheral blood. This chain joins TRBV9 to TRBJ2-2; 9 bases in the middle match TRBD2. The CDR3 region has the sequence CASSVGTSVLIAGELFF. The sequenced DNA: TGTGCCAGCAGCGTAGGGACTAGCGTTCTCATCGCCGGGGAGCTGTTTTTT. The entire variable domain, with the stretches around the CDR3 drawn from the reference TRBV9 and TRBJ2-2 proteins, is DSGVTQTPKHLITATGQRVTLRCSPRSGDLSVYWYQQSLDQGLQFLIQYYNGEERAKGNILERFSAQQFPDLHSELNLSSLELGDSALYFCASSVGTSVLIAGELFFGEGSRLTVL.